This T cell receptor (beta chain) was found in a study of OX40 agonist ivuxolimab in advanced cancers. For the study at large: The study treated patients with ivuxolimab, an agonistic anti-OX40 (CD134) antibody.

Generated by immunoSEQ multiplex PCR, the TCRdb table keeps only in-frame clones and is missing some. This sample yields around 92,000 clones, of which approximately 94% are seen a single time; around 0.17% belongs to the top ten. As concerns this clone: Antigen specificity is unknown.

Germline V gives CDR1 SGHTA, CDR2 FQGNSA. V gave up 2 bases and J gave up 6 bases, with 17 bases separating them. CDR3 size: 16 residues. Study conclusions and caveats: On average, CD8+ T cells showed a greater number of expanded clones than CD4+.

Material: CD4+ or CD8+ T cells sorted from blood, obtained in a trial of the OX40 agonist ivuxolimab. The rearrangement links TRBV7-2 to TRBJ1-5; tentative D call: TRBD1 (6 bases). This sequence was found in an adult with an advanced solid tumor such as melanoma, head and neck, liver or kidney cancer. The CDR3 nucleotides read TGTGCCAGCAGCTTAACCAGGGGCGTAGGTAGTCAGCCCCAGCATTTT. Translating gives CASSLTRGVGSQPQHF.